The T cell receptor (beta chain) described here comes from a study of response to subunit inactivated influenza vaccine. Overall study results and limits: The authors suggested that few new T cells are recruited per seasonal influenza vaccination.

This clonotype was recorded a few times. Its antigen is not known. The CDR3 runs to 17 residues. Trimming removed 5 bases at V and 2 bases at J, with 20 bases between. Germline CDR1 SEHNR, CDR2 FQNEAQ (reference sequence). Each CDR3 protein gets one entry after TCRdb re-called the RT-PCR reads with MiXCR. The sample contains 200,000 to 300,000 distinct CDR3 sequences, 12% of which appear only once. The genes are TRBV7-9 and TRBJ2-3; TRBD1 is a possible D gene (6 bases). The source was non-naive T cells sorted from PBMCs, collected 14 days before vaccination. This receptor was taken from a man between 45 and 60 years old who received an inactivated influenza vaccine. The CDR3: CASSPPLRQEDTDTQYF. The CDR3 DNA reads TGTGCCAGCAGCCCCCCCCTAAGACAGGAGGACACAGATACGCAGTATTTT.